Listed here is a single T cell receptor (beta chain). Its matching antigen is unknown. These data originate in a study of shared clonotypes between healthy human individuals. Overall study findings and caveats: Memory subsets generally showed lower estimated richness than naive subsets.

The genomic DNA of each subset was split evenly across several immunoSEQ plates. Using immunoSEQ multiplex PCR, the repertoire was profiled, and TCRdb retains in-frame clones only, with some absent. The top ten clones hold 0.37% of a sample with fewer than 3 million clones, 80% to 95% of them seen once. The TCR sequence derives from a young man in good health. Some clones in this sample may be carry-over from other donors' samples. Source material: naive CD4+ T cells from PBMCs. Subset given: CD45RA+ positively selected.

CDR3: CASSYQGDRAYEQYF. CDR3 sequence (DNA): TGTGCCAGCAGTTACCAGGGGGACAGGGCTTACGAGCAGTACTTC. The rearrangement links TRBV6-5 to TRBJ2-7; 9 nucleotides line up with TRBD1. Unmatched junction bases numbered 6, after V lost 2 bases and J lost 4 bases. This CDR3 comprises 15 residues. The germline gives CDR1 MNHEY, CDR2 SVGAGI.